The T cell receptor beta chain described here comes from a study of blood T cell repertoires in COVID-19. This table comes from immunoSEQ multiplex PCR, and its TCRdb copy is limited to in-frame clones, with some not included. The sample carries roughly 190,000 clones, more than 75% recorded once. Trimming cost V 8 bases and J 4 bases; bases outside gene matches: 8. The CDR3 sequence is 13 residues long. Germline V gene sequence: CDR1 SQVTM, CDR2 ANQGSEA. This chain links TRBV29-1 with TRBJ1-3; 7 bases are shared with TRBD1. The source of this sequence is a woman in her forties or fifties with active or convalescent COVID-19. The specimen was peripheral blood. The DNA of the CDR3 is TGCAGCACCAGACAGGGTCCGGGAAACACCATATATTTT. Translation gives CSTRQGPGNTIYF.